These 30 T cell receptor beta chains originate from one sample sequenced in a study of blood T cell repertoires in COVID-19. Repertoires were generated with immunoSEQ multiplex PCR, while TCRdb's copy carries only in-frame clones and drops some. Altogether roughly 230,000 clones are present, roughly 89% being singletons, with the ten largest covering 4% to 5%. Specimen: peripheral blood. Every receptor here comes from a woman aged 40 to 55 who had recovered from COVID-19.

V is TRBV6-1 and J is TRBJ1-2, with 9 bases matching TRBD1. The V segment lost 4 bases and the J segment 7 bases; nucleotides outside the gene matches: 16. The CDR3 has 17 residues. CDR1 and CDR2 (germline): MNHNS, SASEGT. CDR3 region: CASSALSARRTGVGYTF. The CDR3 region has the DNA TGTGCCAGCAGTGCTCTTTCCGCTCGTAGGACAGGGGTTGGCTACACCTTC.

This chain connects TRBV19 to TRBJ2-5, with 8 positions matching TRBD1. Trimming took 5 bases from V and 5 from J; bases not matched to a gene: 10. The CDR3 runs 15 residues. Germline V gene sequence: CDR1 LNHDA, CDR2 SQIVND (reference sequence). The CDR3 region is CASSPRTGRTETQYF. The DNA for the CDR3 is TGTGCCAGTAGTCCTCGGACAGGGAGAACCGAGACCCAGTACTTC.

The CDR3 DNA reads as TGTGCCAGTAGTATCGATACATCAATGGAGACCCAGTACTTC. Its protein is CASSIDTSMETQYF. The rearrangement joins TRBV19 to TRBJ2-5; D uncertain. Germline CDR1 LNHDA, CDR2 SQIVND (reference sequence). This CDR3 is built from 14 residues. The germline V and J ends were trimmed by 3 bases and 5 bases, with 13 bases remaining between them.

The rearrangement joins TRBV5-4 to TRBJ2-1, with TRBD2 matching 14 bases. Per the germline V gene, CDR1 is SGHNT and CDR2 is YYREEE (reference sequence). This CDR3 is built from 17 residues. V lost 4 bases to trimming and J lost 9 bases; unmatched junction nucleotides: 12. CDR3 sequence: CASSLGLAGAGGTEQFF. The CDR3 DNA follows: TGTGCCAGCAGCCTGGGACTAGCGGGAGCGGGTGGCACTGAGCAGTTCTTC.

The V gene is TRBV19, the J gene TRBJ2-7; 9 nucleotides agree with TRBD1. The germline V gene encodes CDR1 LNHDA and CDR2 SQIVND (reference sequence). CDR3 length: 14 residues. Losses at the gene ends were 5 bases for V and 0 bases for J; bases not matched to a gene: 2. This chain's CDR3 is CASSLGQGSYEQYF. DNA of the CDR3: TGTGCCAGTAGTCTGGGACAGGGCTCCTACGAGCAGTACTTC.

The chain has TRBV12-3 or TRBV12-4 and TRBJ2-7, with TRBD1 matching over 7 bases. The CDR3 loop spans 13 amino acids. The ends lost 6 bases at V and 7 bases at J; junction bases unmatched: 9. The CDR3 spells CASSLQGTGEQYF. The CDR3 DNA reads TGTGCCAGCAGCCTACAGGGGACGGGGGAGCAGTACTTC.

Written as DNA, the CDR3 is TGTGCCAGCAGCGCCCCGGGACAGGGGCATGAAAAACTGTTTTTT. Its protein is CASSAPGQGHEKLFF. The chain combines TRBV9 with TRBJ1-4; 10 positions agree with TRBD1. V shed 3 bases and J 6 bases; nucleotides not matched to a gene: 5. Per germline, CDR1 SGDLS and CDR2 YYNGEE. CDR3 length: 15 amino acids.

This clone was seen a single time. The chain joins TRBV6-2 or TRBV6-3 to TRBJ2-5, with 8 bases aligning to TRBD1. Germline CDR1 and CDR2: MNHEY and SVGEGT. The CDR3 contains 17 residues. V shed 2 bases, J shed 2 bases, and the junction held 10 bases outside the gene matches. This CDR3 is CASSYDQAGGRQETQYF. The CDR3 bases are TGTGCCAGCAGTTACGACCAGGCAGGGGGCCGTCAAGAGACCCAGTACTTC.

This clone has only one observation. The genes are TRBV11-2 and TRBJ2-5; 7 nucleotides align to TRBD2. This CDR3 region has 14 residues. After removal of 1 base from V and 4 bases from J, the junction contained 3 bases not matched to a gene. CDR1 is SGHAT and CDR2 is FQNNGV in the germline V gene. For the CDR3, the DNA is TGTGCCAGCAGCTTAGCCGGGGGGTTAGAGACCCAGTACTTC. The encoded protein is CASSLAGGLETQYF.

The rearrangement links TRBV10-3 to TRBJ2-5; 13 positions agree with TRBD2. The CDR3 has 16 residues. Germline trimming cut 6 bases from V and 2 bases from J; bases unmatched to any gene: 6. Germline V gives CDR1 ENHRY, CDR2 SYGVKD. CDR3 residues: CAIRPGLAGKQETQYF. The CDR3 nucleotides are TGTGCCATCAGGCCGGGACTAGCGGGGAAGCAAGAGACCCAGTACTTC.

The rearrangement joins TRBV12-3 or TRBV12-4 to TRBJ1-2; D ambiguous. V was cut by 1 base and J by 13 bases, with 10 bases left in between. The CDR3 is 11 residues long. CDR3 sequence reads: CASSLGPEVTF. The CDR3 coding sequence is TGTGCCAGCAGTTTAGGACCGGAGGTCACCTTC.

The V and J genes are TRBV12-3 or TRBV12-4 and TRBJ2-1, with D possibly TRBD1 on 5 matching bases. V lost 7 bases and J lost 8, with 15 bases in between. This CDR3 region has 13 residues. Here the CDR3 reads CASTSHQGDEQFF. In DNA, the CDR3 is TGTGCCAGCACCTCACACCAAGGGGATGAGCAGTTCTTC.

This clone was picked up one time. The CDR3 loop reads CATSRATLGGGNSYEQYV. DNA for the CDR3: TGTGCCACCAGCAGAGCTACCCTCGGGGGAGGCAACTCCTACGAGCAGTACGTC. The chain carries TRBV15 and TRBJ2-7; weak D call: TRBD2 (6 bases). The germline V gene encodes CDR1 LNHNV and CDR2 YYDKDF (reference sequence). This CDR3 has 18 amino acids. Trimming shortened V by 1 base and J by 0 bases, and 19 bases separated the two germline ends.

This clone was detected once. The genes are TRBV5-5 and TRBJ2-6; no clear D gene. Germline loops: CDR1 SGHKS, CDR2 YYEKEE (reference sequence). Deletions cut 1 base from V and 1 base from J, with 6 bases between. The length of the CDR3 is 15 residues. CDR3: CASSLTGSGANVLTF. DNA for the CDR3: TGTGCCAGCAGCTTGACCGGGTCTGGGGCCAACGTCCTGACTTTC.

The chain joins TRBV24-1 to TRBJ2-1; the match to TRBD1 covers 7 bases. Losses at the gene ends were 4 bases for V and 9 bases for J; bases not matched to a gene: 11. Germline V CDR1 and CDR2: KGHDR, SFDVKD. The CDR3 sequence is 15 residues long. CDR3 DNA sequence: TGTGCCACCAGTGACCTCACAGGGGACCGGGGTGAGCAGTTCTTC. Residues: CATSDLTGDRGEQFF.

The CDR3 protein is CASSVVWTSGNNEQFF. CDR3 DNA sequence: TGTGCCAGCAGCGTAGTTTGGACTAGCGGAAACAATGAGCAGTTCTTC. The chain has TRBV9 and TRBJ2-1; TRBD2 matches 10 bases. CDR3 length: 16 amino acids. Germline CDR1 is SGDLS and CDR2 is YYNGEE. The V segment lost 0 bases and the J segment 5 bases; nucleotides outside the gene matches: 5.

The CDR3 spells CASTDTGNTEAFF. The CDR3 DNA is TGTGCCAGCACTGATACAGGGAACACTGAAGCTTTCTTT. The chain employs TRBV7-9 and TRBJ1-1; possible D gene TRBD1, 5 bases. V lost 7 bases, J lost 1 base, and 10 bases lay in between. Per germline, CDR1 SEHNR and CDR2 FQNEAQ (reference sequence). CDR3 length: 13 amino acids.

This rearrangement joins TRBV20-1 to TRBJ2-5; possible D gene TRBD2, 5 bases. The CDR3 runs to 15 residues. CDR1 is DFQATT and CDR2 is SNEGSKA in the germline V gene (reference sequence). The V end lost 3 bases, the J end lost 2 bases, and 16 bases lay between the germline ends. CDR3 loop: CSASPRRGTQETQYF. The CDR3 coding sequence is TGCAGTGCTAGTCCTAGACGGGGAACTCAAGAGACCCAGTACTTC.

This clone has only one observation. The DNA for the CDR3 is TGCGCCAGCAGCCAAGTGACAGGACCCGGTTCACCCCTCCACTTT. Residues: CASSQVTGPGSPLHF. The J gene is TRBJ1-6, the V gene TRBV4-1; D is possibly TRBD1 (6 bases). Germline V gene sequence: CDR1 MGHRA, CDR2 YSYEKL. V was shortened by 1 base and J by 9 bases, with 13 bases between the two germline ends. The CDR3 spans 15 residues.

This rearrangement joins TRBV5-4 to TRBJ2-5; D ambiguous. V lost 0 bases to trimming and J lost 2 bases, with 11 bases between them. This CDR3 has 15 amino acids. Per the germline V gene, CDR1 is SGHNT and CDR2 is YYREEE (reference sequence). CDR3 DNA sequence: TGTGCCAGCAGCTTGGATCCAGGTCATCAAGAGACCCAGTACTTC. Amino acid sequence: CASSLDPGHQETQYF. Full variable domain (rest looked up from reference TRBV5-4 and TRBJ2-5): ETGVTQSPTHLIKTRGQQVTLRCSSQSGHNTVSWYQQALGQGPQFIFQYYREEENGRGNFPPRFSGLQFPNYSSELNVNALELDDSALYLCASSLDPGHQETQYFGPGTRLLVL.

This clone was observed a handful of times. The chain has TRBV7-9 and TRBJ1-1; tentative D call: TRBD1 (5 bases). Germline-derived CDR1 and CDR2 are SEHNR and FQNEAQ (reference sequence). The CDR3 covers 15 residues. The ends were cut back, 1 base at V and 6 bases at J, with 15 bases in the middle. CDR3 sequence (DNA): TGTGCCAGCAGCTTAGAGTTAGGGGAATTAGCTGAAGCTTTCTTT. Its protein is CASSLELGELAEAFF.

The chain uses TRBV30 and TRBJ1-1, with D tentatively TRBD1 (5 bases). CDR1 is GTSNPN and CDR2 is SVGIG in the germline V gene (reference sequence). The CDR3 is 13 residues long. Trimming removed 3 bases from V and 3 bases from J, with 11 bases in between. In DNA, the CDR3 is TGTGCCTGGAGGCGAGGAGGGGACACTGAAGCTTTCTTT. It translates to CAWRRGGDTEAFF.

The rearrangement links TRBV29-1 to TRBJ1-3, with TRBD1 matching over 7 bases. V lost 1 base to trimming and J lost 7 bases; unmatched junction nucleotides: 1. This CDR3 spans 12 amino acids. Germline CDR1 SQVTM, CDR2 ANQGSEA. CDR3 coding DNA: TGCAGCGTTGAAGCAGGGGGGAACACCATATATTTT. It yields the protein CSVEAGGNTIYF.

The chain has TRBV28 and TRBJ2-2; 9 nucleotides line up with TRBD1. The CDR3 covers 17 residues. Germline CDR1 reads MDHEN; CDR2 reads SYDVKM. With V trimmed by 3 bases and J by 5 bases, 10 bases remained unmatched. The CDR3 DNA reads TGTGCCAGCAGTTTCGGGGGGACAGGGTGGAGTACCGGGGAGCTGTTTTTT. It codes for CASSFGGTGWSTGELFF.

This chain uses TRBV11-2 with TRBJ1-4; TRBD1 matches 7 bases. This CDR3 spans 15 amino acids. J lost 4 bases, V lost 5 bases, and 7 bases had no gene match. Looked up from germline, CDR1 is SGHAT and CDR2 is FQNNGV. CDR3 sequence reads: CASSTRTGLNEKLFF. In DNA form, the CDR3 reads TGTGCCAGCAGCACCCGGACAGGTCTTAATGAAAAACTGTTTTTT.

The rearrangement uses TRBV4-3 and TRBJ1-2, with 10 nucleotides matching TRBD1. Trimming cost V 1 base and J 8 bases; bases outside gene matches: 10. The CDR3 length is 16 residues. Germline V gives CDR1 LGHNA, CDR2 YSLEER. The CDR3 loop is CASSQGLTGGAGGYTF. CDR3 coding DNA: TGCGCCAGCAGCCAAGGTTTGACAGGGGGCGCGGGGGGCTACACCTTC.

The chain carries TRBV29-1 and TRBJ2-3, with a possible D match to TRBD1 (5 bases). Trimming shortened V by 6 bases and J by 2 bases, and 9 bases separated the two germline ends. CDR3 length equals 12 residues. CDR1 is SQVTM, CDR2 ANQGSEA, per germline. CDR3 DNA sequence: TGCAGCGTCCACAGGTACACAGATACGCAGTATTTT. Encoded protein: CSVHRYTDTQYF.

The chain carries TRBV4-3 and TRBJ2-7; 7 nucleotides match TRBD1. The CDR3 loop spans 14 amino acids. Germline CDR1 and CDR2: LGHNA and YSLEER. With 3 bases clipped from V and 1 base from J, the junction kept 3 bases outside the gene matches. DNA for the CDR3: TGCGCCAGCAGCCAGTACAGGGGATCCTACGAGCAGTACGTC. Its translation is CASSQYRGSYEQYV.

This chain connects TRBV5-1 to TRBJ2-1; 10 bases agree with TRBD2. The CDR3 is 15 amino acids. Per the germline V gene, CDR1 is SGHRS and CDR2 is YFSETQ. Losses at the gene ends were 5 bases for V and 4 bases for J; bases not matched to a gene: 6. CDR3 residues: CASSSSGGRYNEQFF. The CDR3 DNA is TGCGCCAGCAGTTCTAGCGGGGGACGGTACAATGAGCAGTTCTTC.

V usage is TRBV6-5 and J usage is TRBJ1-3, with D maybe TRBD1 (6 bases). Trimming left V 8 bases short and J 2 bases short, with 10 bases between. The CDR3 consists of 13 residues. Germline CDR1 is MNHEY and CDR2 is SVGAGI. CDR3 bases: TGTGCCAGCCACACAGGGCCTGGAAACACCATATATTTT. This translates into CASHTGPGNTIYF.